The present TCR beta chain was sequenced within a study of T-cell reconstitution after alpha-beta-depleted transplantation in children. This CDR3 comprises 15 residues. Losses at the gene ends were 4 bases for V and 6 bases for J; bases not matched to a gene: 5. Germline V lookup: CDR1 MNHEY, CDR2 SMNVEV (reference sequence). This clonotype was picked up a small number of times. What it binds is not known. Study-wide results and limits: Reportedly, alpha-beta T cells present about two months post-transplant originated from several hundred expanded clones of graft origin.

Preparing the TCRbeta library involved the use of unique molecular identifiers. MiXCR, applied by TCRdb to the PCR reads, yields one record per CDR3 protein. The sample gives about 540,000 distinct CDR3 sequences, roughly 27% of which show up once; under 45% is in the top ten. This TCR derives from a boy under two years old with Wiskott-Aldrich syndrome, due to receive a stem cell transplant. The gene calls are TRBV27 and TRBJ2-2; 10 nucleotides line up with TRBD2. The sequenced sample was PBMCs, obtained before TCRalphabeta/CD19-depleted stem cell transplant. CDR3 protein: CASSSLAGVPGELFF. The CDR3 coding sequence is TGTGCCAGCAGTTCTCTAGCGGGAGTCCCCGGGGAGCTGTTTTTT.